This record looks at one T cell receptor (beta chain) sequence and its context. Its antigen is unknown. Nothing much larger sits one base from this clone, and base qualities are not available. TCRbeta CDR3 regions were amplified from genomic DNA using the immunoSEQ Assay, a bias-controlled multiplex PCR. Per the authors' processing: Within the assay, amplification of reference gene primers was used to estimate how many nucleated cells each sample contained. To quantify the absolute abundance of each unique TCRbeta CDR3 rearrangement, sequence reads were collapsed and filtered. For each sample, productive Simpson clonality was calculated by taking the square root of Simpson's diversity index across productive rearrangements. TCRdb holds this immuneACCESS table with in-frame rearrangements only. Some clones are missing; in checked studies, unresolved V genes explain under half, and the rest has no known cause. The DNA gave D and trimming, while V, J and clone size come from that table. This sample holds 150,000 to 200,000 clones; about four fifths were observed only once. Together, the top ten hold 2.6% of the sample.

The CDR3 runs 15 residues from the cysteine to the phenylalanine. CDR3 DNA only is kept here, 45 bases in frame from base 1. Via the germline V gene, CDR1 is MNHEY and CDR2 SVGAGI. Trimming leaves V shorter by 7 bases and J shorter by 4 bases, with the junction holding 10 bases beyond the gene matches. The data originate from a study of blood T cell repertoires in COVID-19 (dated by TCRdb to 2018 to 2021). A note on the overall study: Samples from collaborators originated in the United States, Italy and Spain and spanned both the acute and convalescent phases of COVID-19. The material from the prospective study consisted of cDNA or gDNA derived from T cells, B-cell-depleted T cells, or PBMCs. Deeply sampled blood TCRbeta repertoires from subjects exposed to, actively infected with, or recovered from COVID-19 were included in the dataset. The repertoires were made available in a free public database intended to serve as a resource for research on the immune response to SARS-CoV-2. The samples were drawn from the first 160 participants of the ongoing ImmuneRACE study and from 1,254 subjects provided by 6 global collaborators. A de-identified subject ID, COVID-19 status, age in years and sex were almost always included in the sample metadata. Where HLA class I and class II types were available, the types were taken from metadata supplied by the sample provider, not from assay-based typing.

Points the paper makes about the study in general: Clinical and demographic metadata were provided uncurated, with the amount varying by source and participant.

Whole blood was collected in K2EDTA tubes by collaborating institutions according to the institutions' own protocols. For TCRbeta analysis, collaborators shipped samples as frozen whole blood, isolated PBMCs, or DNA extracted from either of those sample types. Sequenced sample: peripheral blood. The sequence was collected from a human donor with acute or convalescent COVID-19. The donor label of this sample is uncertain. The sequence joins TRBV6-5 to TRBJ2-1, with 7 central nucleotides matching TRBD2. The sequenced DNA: TGTGCCAGCATTCCGCCTAGCGGACTATACAATGAGCAGTTCTTC. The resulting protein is CASIPPSGLYNEQFF.